This record concerns one TCR beta chain sequence. The antigen remains unidentified. 60 Vbeta and 13 Jbeta primers were used in PCR. The data were produced by immunoSEQ multiplex PCR, yet TCRdb's version contains in-frame clones alone and is incomplete. Among fewer than 120,000 clones listed, about three quarters were seen once. The data stem from a study of cytomegalovirus exposure and HLA in healthy donors. About the research overall: An earlier analysis identified 117 million unique TCR beta sequences in 170 million or so T cells.

Notes on the study in general: Some V segments could not be told apart, so they were left out, TRBV6-2 and TRBV6-3 among them.

J gave up 1 base and V 1 base, and 10 bases lay outside the gene matches. The CDR3 has 17 amino acids. Looked up from germline, CDR1 is SEHNR and CDR2 is FQNEAQ (reference sequence). This receptor was identified in a woman aged 60 to 75 in good health and CMV-seropositive. Sequenced: PBMCs. The chain couples TRBV7-9 to TRBJ2-7, with 7 nucleotides matching TRBD1. DNA of the CDR3: TGTGCCAGCAGCTTAGTGTTGGGACAGCTCTTATCCTACGAGCAGTACTTC. This codes for CASSLVLGQLLSYEQYF.